This T cell receptor beta chain was sequenced for a study of T cell responses to AZD1222 COVID-19 vaccine. Looking at the study overall: Pooling covered second doses at about 4 or about 12 weeks.

Study-level results: Samples come after the peak T cell response, not at day 14. CD4 TCRs associated with vaccination spanned spike, dominating at 160-218 and 743-854.

Turning to this clone: The antigen is not known.

Libraries were prepared by immunoSEQ multiplex PCR; TCRdb keeps only in-frame clonotypes and omits some of them. The table has about 110,000 clones, around 91% seen once. The CDR3 spans 16 residues. V lost 0 bases, J lost 5 bases, and 14 bases lay in between. The germline V gene has CDR1 SGHRS and CDR2 YFSETQ. The V and J genes are TRBV5-1 and TRBJ2-2; D ambiguous. Sequences were derived from peripheral blood, sampled on day 0 of AZD1222 vaccination. This clonotype was obtained from an adult in good health. The CDR3 protein is CASSLDRGGRTGELFF. Here the CDR3 DNA reads TGCGCCAGCAGCTTGGACCGAGGTGGCCGGACCGGGGAGCTGTTTTTT. The complete variable domain, with remaining parts taken from reference TRBV5-1 and TRBJ2-2, reads KAGVTQTPRYLIKTRGQQVTLSCSPISGHRSVSWYQQTPGQGLQFLFEYFSETQRNKGNFPGRFSGRQFSNSRSEMNVSTLELGDSALYLCASSLDRGGRTGELFFGEGSRLTVL.